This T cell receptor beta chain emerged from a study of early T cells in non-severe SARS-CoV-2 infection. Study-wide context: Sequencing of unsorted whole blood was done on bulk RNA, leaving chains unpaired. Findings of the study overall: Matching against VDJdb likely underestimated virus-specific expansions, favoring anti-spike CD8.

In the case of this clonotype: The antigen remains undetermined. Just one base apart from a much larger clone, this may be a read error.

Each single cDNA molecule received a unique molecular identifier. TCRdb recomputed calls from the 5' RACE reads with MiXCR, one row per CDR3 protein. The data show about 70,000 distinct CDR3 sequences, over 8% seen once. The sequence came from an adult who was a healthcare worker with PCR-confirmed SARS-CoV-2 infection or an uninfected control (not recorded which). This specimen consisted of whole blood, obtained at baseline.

DNA of the CDR3: TGTGCCAGCAGACGCAGCCGAGTGGTTCATGAGACCCAGTACTTC. It specifies CASRRSRVVHETQYF. The chain carries TRBV7-2 and TRBJ2-5, with D unresolved. The CDR3 sequence is 15 residues long. Germline CDR1 SGHTA, CDR2 FQGNSA. V was cut by 6 bases and J by 5 bases, with 19 bases left in between.